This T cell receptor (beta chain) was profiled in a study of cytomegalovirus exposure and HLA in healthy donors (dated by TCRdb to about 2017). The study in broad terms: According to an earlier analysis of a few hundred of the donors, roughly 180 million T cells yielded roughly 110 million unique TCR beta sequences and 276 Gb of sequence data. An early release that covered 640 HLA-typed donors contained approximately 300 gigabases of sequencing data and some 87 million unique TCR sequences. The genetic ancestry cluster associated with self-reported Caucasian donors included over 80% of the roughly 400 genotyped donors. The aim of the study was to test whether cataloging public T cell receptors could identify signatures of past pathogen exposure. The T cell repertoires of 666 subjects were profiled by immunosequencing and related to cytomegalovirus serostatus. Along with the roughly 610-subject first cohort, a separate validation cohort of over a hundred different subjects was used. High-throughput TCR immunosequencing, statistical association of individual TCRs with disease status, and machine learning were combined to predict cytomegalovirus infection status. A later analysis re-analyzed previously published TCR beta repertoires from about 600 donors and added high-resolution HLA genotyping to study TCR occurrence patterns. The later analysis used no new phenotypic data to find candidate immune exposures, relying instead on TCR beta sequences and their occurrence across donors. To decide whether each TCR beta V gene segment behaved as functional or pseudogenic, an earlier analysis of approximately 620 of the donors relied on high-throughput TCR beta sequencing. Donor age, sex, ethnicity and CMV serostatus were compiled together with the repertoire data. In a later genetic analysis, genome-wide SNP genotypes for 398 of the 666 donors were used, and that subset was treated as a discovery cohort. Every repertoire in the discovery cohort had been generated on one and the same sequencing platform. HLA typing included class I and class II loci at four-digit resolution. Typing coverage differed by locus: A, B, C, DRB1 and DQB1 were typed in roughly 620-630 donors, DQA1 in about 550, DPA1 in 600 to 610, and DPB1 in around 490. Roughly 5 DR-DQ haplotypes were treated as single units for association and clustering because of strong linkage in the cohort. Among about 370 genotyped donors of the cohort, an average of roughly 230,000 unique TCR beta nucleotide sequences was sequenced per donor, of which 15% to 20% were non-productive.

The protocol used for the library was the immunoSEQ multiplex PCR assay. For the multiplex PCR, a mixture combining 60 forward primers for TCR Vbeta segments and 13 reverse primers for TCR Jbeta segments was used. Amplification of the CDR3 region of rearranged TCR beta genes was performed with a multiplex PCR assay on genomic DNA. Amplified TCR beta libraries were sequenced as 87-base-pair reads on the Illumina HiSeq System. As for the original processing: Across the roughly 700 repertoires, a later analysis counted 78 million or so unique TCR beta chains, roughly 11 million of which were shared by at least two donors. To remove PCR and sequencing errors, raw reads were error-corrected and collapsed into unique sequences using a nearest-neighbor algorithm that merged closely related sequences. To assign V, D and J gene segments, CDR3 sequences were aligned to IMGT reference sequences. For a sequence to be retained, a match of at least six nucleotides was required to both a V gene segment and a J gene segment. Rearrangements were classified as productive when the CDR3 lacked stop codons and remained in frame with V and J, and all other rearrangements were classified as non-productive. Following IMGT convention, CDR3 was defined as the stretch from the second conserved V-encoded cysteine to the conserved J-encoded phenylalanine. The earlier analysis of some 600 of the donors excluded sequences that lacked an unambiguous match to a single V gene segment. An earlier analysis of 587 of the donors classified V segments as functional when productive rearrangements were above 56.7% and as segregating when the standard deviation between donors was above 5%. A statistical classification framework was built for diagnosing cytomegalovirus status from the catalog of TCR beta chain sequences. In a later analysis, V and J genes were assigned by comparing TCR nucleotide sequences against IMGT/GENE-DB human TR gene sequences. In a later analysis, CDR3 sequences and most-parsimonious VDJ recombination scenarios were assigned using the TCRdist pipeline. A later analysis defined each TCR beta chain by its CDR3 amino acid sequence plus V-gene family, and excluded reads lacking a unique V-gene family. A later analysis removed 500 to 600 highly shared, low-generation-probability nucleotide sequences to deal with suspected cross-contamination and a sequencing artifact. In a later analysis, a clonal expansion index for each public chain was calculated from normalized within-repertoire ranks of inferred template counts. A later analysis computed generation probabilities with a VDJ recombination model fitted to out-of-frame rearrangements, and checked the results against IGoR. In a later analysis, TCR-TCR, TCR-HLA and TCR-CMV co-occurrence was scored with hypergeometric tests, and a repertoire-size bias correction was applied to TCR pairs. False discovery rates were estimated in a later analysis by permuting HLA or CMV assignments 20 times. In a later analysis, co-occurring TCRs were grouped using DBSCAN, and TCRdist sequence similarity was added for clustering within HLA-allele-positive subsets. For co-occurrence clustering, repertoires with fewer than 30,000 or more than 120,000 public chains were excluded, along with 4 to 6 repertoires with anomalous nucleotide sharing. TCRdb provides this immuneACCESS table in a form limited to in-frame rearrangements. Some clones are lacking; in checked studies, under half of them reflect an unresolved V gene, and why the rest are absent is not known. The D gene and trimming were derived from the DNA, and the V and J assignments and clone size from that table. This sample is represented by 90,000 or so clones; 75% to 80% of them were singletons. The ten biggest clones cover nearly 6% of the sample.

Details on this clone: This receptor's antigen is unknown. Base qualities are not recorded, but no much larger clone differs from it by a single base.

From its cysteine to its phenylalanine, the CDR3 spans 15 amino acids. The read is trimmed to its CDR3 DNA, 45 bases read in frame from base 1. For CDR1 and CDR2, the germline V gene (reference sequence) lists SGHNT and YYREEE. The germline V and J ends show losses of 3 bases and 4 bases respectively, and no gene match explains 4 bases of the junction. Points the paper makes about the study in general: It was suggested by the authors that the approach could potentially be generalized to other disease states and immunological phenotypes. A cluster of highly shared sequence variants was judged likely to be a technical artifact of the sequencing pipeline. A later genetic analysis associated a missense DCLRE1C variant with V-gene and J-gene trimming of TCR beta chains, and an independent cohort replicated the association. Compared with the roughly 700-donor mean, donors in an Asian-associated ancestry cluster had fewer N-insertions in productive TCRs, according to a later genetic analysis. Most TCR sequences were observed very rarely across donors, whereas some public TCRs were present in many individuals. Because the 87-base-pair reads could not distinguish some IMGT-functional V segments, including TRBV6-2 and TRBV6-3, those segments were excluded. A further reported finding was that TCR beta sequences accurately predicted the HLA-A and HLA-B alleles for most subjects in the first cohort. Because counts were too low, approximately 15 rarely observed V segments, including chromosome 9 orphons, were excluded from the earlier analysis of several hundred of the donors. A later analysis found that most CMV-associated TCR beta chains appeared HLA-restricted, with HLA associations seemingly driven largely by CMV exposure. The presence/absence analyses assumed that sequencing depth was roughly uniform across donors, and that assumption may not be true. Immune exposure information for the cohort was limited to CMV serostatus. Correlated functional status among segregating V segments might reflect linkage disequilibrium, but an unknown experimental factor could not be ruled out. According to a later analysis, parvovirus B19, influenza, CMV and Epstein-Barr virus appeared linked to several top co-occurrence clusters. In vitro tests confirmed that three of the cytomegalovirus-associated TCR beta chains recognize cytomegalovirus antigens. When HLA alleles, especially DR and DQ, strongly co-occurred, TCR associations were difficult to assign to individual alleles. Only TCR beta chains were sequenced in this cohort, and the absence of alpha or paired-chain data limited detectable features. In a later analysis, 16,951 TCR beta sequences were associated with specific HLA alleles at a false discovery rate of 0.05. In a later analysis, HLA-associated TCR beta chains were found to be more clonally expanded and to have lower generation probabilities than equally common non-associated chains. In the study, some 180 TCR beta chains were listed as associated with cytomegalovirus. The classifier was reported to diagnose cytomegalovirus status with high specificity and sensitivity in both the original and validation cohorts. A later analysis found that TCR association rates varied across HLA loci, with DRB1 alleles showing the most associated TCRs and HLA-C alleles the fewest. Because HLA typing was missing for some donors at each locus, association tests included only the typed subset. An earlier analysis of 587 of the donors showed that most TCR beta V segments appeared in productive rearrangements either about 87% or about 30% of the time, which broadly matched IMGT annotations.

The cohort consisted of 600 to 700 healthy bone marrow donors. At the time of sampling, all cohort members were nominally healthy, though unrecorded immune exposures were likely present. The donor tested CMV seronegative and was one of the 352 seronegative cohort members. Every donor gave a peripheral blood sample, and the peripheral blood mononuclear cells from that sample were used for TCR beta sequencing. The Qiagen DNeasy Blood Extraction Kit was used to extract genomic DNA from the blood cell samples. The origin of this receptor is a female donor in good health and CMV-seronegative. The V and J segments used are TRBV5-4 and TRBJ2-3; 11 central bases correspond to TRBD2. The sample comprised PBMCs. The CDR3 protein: CASSSSGGHADTQYF. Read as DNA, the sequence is TGTGCCAGCAGCTCTAGCGGGGGGCACGCAGATACGCAGTATTTT.